The rows below give T cell receptor beta chains drawn from one sample of a study of CD8 T cells in ankylosing spondylitis. Using its own MiXCR run on the 5' RACE reads, TCRdb lists one record per CDR3 protein. The table lists 100,000 to 150,000 distinct CDR3 sequences, around 9% of them singletons. Input material: blood, either unsorted or a sorted T cell fraction (not recorded which). These receptors were taken from a male donor with ankylosing spondylitis or in good health (not recorded which). Both conserved end residues are part of each CDR3. Fields, in order: clone size, J gene, V gene, D gene, CDR3 protein, CDR3 DNA. D genes are given only for firm matches. Not every row has a clone size; where given, it reads once, few, many or a size class.

clone size: -
J gene: TRBJ1-4
V gene: TRBV12-3/TRBV12-4
D gene: -
CDR3 protein: CASSLGVGGRNEKLFF
CDR3 DNA: TGTGCCAGCAGTTTAGGGGTCGGCGGGCGCAATGAAAAACTGTTTTTT

clone size: many
J gene: TRBJ2-1
V gene: TRBV29-1
D gene: -
CDR3 protein: CSIPGQYNEQFF
CDR3 DNA: TGCAGCATACCGGGCCAATACAATGAGCAGTTCTTC

clone size: many
J gene: TRBJ2-1
V gene: TRBV28
D gene: TRBD2
CDR3 protein: CASKGASGTDNEQFF
CDR3 DNA: TGTGCCAGCAAAGGGGCTAGCGGGACCGACAATGAGCAGTTCTTC

clone size: few
J gene: TRBJ2-3
V gene: TRBV20-1
D gene: -
CDR3 protein: CSARDWTQEAADTQYF
CDR3 DNA: TGCAGTGCTAGAGATTGGACTCAAGAAGCCGCGGATACGCAGTATTTT

clone size: few
J gene: TRBJ2-1
V gene: TRBV7-9
D gene: TRBD2
CDR3 protein: CASSQRAGSGGQQFF
CDR3 DNA: TGTGCCAGCAGCCAACGGGCCGGGAGCGGGGGCCAGCAGTTCTTC

clone size: few
J gene: TRBJ2-3
V gene: TRBV20-1
D gene: TRBD1
CDR3 protein: CSARDDRGQDTQYF
CDR3 DNA: TGCAGTGCTAGGGACGACAGGGGGCAAGATACGCAGTATTTT

clone size: many
J gene: TRBJ1-3
V gene: TRBV12-3/TRBV12-4
D gene: TRBD1
CDR3 protein: CASSYRDRHSGNTIYF
CDR3 DNA: TGTGCCAGCAGTTACCGGGACAGGCACTCTGGAAACACCATATATTTT

clone size: -
J gene: TRBJ2-1
V gene: TRBV12-3/TRBV12-4
D gene: -
CDR3 protein: CASSLGTLHNEQFF
CDR3 DNA: TGTGCCAGCAGTTTAGGGACACTTCACAATGAGCAGTTCTTC

clone size: many
J gene: TRBJ2-1
V gene: TRBV7-6
D gene: -
CDR3 protein: CASSSHGGIGDNEQFF
CDR3 DNA: TGTGCCAGCAGCTCACATGGCGGGATTGGTGACAATGAGCAGTTCTTC

clone size: -
J gene: TRBJ2-7
V gene: TRBV5-1
D gene: TRBD1
CDR3 protein: CASSLTGQGAYEQYF
CDR3 DNA: TGCGCCAGCAGCTTGACTGGACAGGGAGCCTACGAGCAGTACTTC

clone size: many
J gene: TRBJ2-5
V gene: TRBV12-3/TRBV12-4
D gene: TRBD1
CDR3 protein: CASRRTGKVETQYF
CDR3 DNA: TGTGCCAGCAGACGGACAGGGAAGGTAGAGACCCAGTACTTC

clone size: many
J gene: TRBJ2-7
V gene: TRBV5-1
D gene: TRBD1
CDR3 protein: CASSLGDSRYEQYF
CDR3 DNA: TGCGCCAGCAGCTTGGGGGACAGTCGCTACGAGCAGTACTTC

clone size: many
J gene: TRBJ2-7
V gene: TRBV25-1
D gene: -
CDR3 protein: CASSEVGSEQYF
CDR3 DNA: TGTGCCAGCAGTGAAGTAGGTTCCGAGCAGTACTTC

clone size: many
J gene: TRBJ2-7
V gene: TRBV10-3
D gene: TRBD2
CDR3 protein: CAISRRLADGNEQYF
CDR3 DNA: TGTGCCATCAGCCGACGACTAGCGGATGGGAACGAGCAGTACTTC

clone size: many
J gene: TRBJ2-3
V gene: TRBV20-1
D gene: -
CDR3 protein: CSALQGDTQYF
CDR3 DNA: TGCAGTGCGTTACAAGGAGATACGCAGTATTTT

clone size: -
J gene: TRBJ2-3
V gene: TRBV30
D gene: -
CDR3 protein: CAWSVYRQGRDTQYF
CDR3 DNA: TGTGCCTGGAGTGTATATCGGCAGGGTCGAGATACGCAGTATTTT

clone size: many
J gene: TRBJ2-7
V gene: TRBV9
D gene: -
CDR3 protein: CASSVASEGLYEQYF
CDR3 DNA: TGTGCCAGCAGCGTAGCTTCAGAGGGACTCTACGAGCAGTACTTC

clone size: many
J gene: TRBJ2-7
V gene: TRBV12-3/TRBV12-4
D gene: TRBD1
CDR3 protein: CASSPRTGLGYEQYF
CDR3 DNA: TGTGCCAGCAGCCCAAGGACAGGGTTGGGCTACGAGCAGTACTTC

clone size: many
J gene: TRBJ2-7
V gene: TRBV20-1
D gene: -
CDR3 protein: CSARSGYFSYEQYF
CDR3 DNA: TGCAGTGCTAGAAGCGGGTACTTCTCCTACGAGCAGTACTTC

clone size: few
J gene: TRBJ2-2
V gene: TRBV19
D gene: TRBD1
CDR3 protein: CARLRQGAGTGELFF
CDR3 DNA: TGTGCCAGGCTGAGACAGGGGGCGGGCACCGGGGAGCTGTTTTTT

clone size: -
J gene: TRBJ1-2
V gene: TRBV5-6
D gene: -
CDR3 protein: CASSLPGAYGYTF
CDR3 DNA: TGTGCCAGCAGCTTGCCGGGTGCCTATGGCTACACCTTC

clone size: -
J gene: TRBJ2-3
V gene: TRBV15
D gene: -
CDR3 protein: CATSRDPRGTQYF
CDR3 DNA: TGTGCCACCAGCAGAGATCCCAGAGGCACGCAGTATTTT

clone size: many
J gene: TRBJ2-2
V gene: TRBV4-1
D gene: -
CDR3 protein: CASSQDETPAGELFF
CDR3 DNA: TGCGCCAGCAGCCAAGATGAGACTCCCGCCGGGGAGCTGTTTTTT

clone size: many
J gene: TRBJ2-4
V gene: TRBV5-1
D gene: -
CDR3 protein: CASSLEDPFIAKNIQYF
CDR3 DNA: TGCGCCAGCAGCTTGGAGGATCCCTTTATAGCCAAAAACATTCAGTACTTC

clone size: few
J gene: TRBJ2-2
V gene: TRBV6-1
D gene: TRBD2
CDR3 protein: CASKTSAGGELFF
CDR3 DNA: TGTGCCAGCAAGACTAGCGCGGGCGGGGAGCTGTTTTTT

clone size: many
J gene: TRBJ2-7
V gene: TRBV20-1
D gene: -
CDR3 protein: CSARGPAGDYEQYF
CDR3 DNA: TGCAGTGCTAGAGGGCCGGCAGGGGACTACGAGCAGTACTTC

clone size: many
J gene: TRBJ2-5
V gene: TRBV20-1
D gene: -
CDR3 protein: CSANSVMQETQYF
CDR3 DNA: TGCAGTGCTAATAGCGTCATGCAAGAGACCCAGTACTTC

clone size: few
J gene: TRBJ2-7
V gene: TRBV20-1
D gene: TRBD1
CDR3 protein: CSVGTGMSSYEQYF
CDR3 DNA: TGCAGTGTCGGGACAGGGATGAGCTCCTACGAGCAGTACTTC

clone size: few
J gene: TRBJ2-3
V gene: TRBV12-3/TRBV12-4
D gene: -
CDR3 protein: CASSWAGGTRTDTQYF
CDR3 DNA: TGTGCCAGCAGTTGGGCGGGCGGGACACGCACAGATACGCAGTATTTT

clone size: many
J gene: TRBJ2-1
V gene: TRBV3-1
D gene: -
CDR3 protein: CASSQVSNEQFF
CDR3 DNA: TGTGCCAGCAGCCAAGTGTCGAATGAGCAGTTCTTC

clone size: few
J gene: TRBJ2-1
V gene: TRBV5-1
D gene: -
CDR3 protein: CASSLGPLAYNEQFF
CDR3 DNA: TGCGCCAGCAGCTTGGGGCCTCTCGCTTACAATGAGCAGTTCTTC

clone size: many
J gene: TRBJ2-7
V gene: TRBV12-3/TRBV12-4
D gene: -
CDR3 protein: CASSFGQNYEQYF
CDR3 DNA: TGTGCCAGCAGTTTTGGCCAGAACTACGAGCAGTACTTC

clone size: many
J gene: TRBJ1-1
V gene: TRBV6-1
D gene: -
CDR3 protein: CASILNRYMNTEAFF
CDR3 DNA: TGTGCCAGCATCTTAAACAGGTACATGAACACTGAAGCTTTCTTT

clone size: many
J gene: TRBJ2-5
V gene: TRBV7-2
D gene: -
CDR3 protein: CASSLGTKETQYF
CDR3 DNA: TGTGCCAGCAGCTTAGGGACTAAAGAGACCCAGTACTTC

clone size: many
J gene: TRBJ2-1
V gene: TRBV12-3/TRBV12-4
D gene: TRBD2
CDR3 protein: CASSQTSGSDEQFF
CDR3 DNA: TGTGCCAGCAGCCAAACTAGCGGGAGTGATGAGCAGTTCTTC

clone size: few
J gene: TRBJ1-1
V gene: TRBV7-2
D gene: -
CDR3 protein: CASSFRGRALNTEAFF
CDR3 DNA: TGTGCCAGCAGCTTTCGAGGCAGAGCCTTGAACACTGAAGCTTTCTTT

clone size: few
J gene: TRBJ2-6
V gene: TRBV20-1
D gene: -
CDR3 protein: CSASLTGSGANVLTF
CDR3 DNA: TGCAGTGCTAGCCTAACAGGGTCTGGGGCCAACGTCCTGACTTTC

clone size: many
J gene: TRBJ2-5
V gene: TRBV5-6
D gene: TRBD1
CDR3 protein: CASSFRDRETQYF
CDR3 DNA: TGTGCCAGCAGCTTCCGGGACAGAGAGACCCAGTACTTC